This T cell receptor beta chain was identified during a study of blood T cell repertoires in COVID-19. For the study at large: Donors in the United States, Italy and Spain gave samples during acute or convalescent COVID-19. PBMCs, B-cell-depleted T cells, or T cells provided the cDNA or gDNA that made up the material.

Trimming at V came to 2 bases and at J to 6 bases, leaving 12 bases not matched to a gene. Germline CDR1 and CDR2: SGHTA and FQGTGA. This CDR3 region has 16 residues. In the source study's methods: Reference gene primers were amplified, and this amplification served to estimate nucleated cell counts. Sequenced by immunoSEQ multiplex PCR; TCRdb stores in-frame clones only, minus some. The D gene and trimming were derived from the DNA, and the V and J assignments and clone size from that table. In the table there are 250,000 to 350,000 clones, about 88% of which are singletons. The sequencing input was peripheral blood. V and J are TRBV7-3 and TRBJ2-7, with TRBD2 identical over 8 bases. This TCR came from a human donor with COVID-19, enrolled during active disease. The donor label of this sample is uncertain. This CDR3 is CASSLLGGGRDGEQYF. In DNA form, the CDR3 reads TGTGCCAGCAGCTTATTAGGCGGGGGGCGCGATGGCGAGCAGTACTTC.